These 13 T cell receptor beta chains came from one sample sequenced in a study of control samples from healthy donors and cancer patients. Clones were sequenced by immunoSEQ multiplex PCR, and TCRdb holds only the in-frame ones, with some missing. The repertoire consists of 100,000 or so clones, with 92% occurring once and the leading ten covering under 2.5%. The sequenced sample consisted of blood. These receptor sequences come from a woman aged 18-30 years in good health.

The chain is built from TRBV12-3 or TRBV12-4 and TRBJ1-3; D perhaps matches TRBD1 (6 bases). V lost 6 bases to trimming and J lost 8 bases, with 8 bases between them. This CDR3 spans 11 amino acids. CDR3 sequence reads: CASSPGDTIYF. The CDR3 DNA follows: TGTGCCAGCAGCCCAGGGGACACCATATATTTT.

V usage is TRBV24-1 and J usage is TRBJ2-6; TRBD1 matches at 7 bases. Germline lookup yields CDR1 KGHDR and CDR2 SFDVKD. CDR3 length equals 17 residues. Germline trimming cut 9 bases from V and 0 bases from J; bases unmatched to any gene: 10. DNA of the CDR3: TGTGCCACCTCCGGACAGGTCCCCCTCTCTGGGGCCAACGTCCTGACTTTC. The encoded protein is CATSGQVPLSGANVLTF.

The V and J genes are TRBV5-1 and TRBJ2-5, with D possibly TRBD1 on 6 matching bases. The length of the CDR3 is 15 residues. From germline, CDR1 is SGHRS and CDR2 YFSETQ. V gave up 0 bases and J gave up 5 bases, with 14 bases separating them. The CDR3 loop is CASSLGHRVPETQYF. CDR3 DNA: TGCGCCAGCAGCTTGGGCCACAGGGTACCGGAGACCCAGTACTTC.

In DNA form, the CDR3 reads TGTGCCAGCAGCGCCTCCGGGGCGGGGACTGAAGCTTTCTTT. Translation: CASSASGAGTEAFF. The rearrangement uses TRBV7-9 and TRBJ1-1; maybe TRBD1 (5 bases). Germline-derived CDR1 and CDR2 are SEHNR and FQNEAQ (reference sequence). The V end was cut by 5 bases, the J end by 5 bases, with 15 bases between. The CDR3 has 14 amino acids.

The CDR3 sequence: CASSQDRGARDQPQHF. CDR3 in DNA: TGCGCCAGCAGCCAAGATAGGGGGGCTCGAGATCAGCCCCAGCATTTT. The chain carries TRBV4-3 and TRBJ1-5; the D gene is possibly TRBD1 (6 bases). There are 16 residues in the CDR3. Germline CDR1 is LGHNA and CDR2 is YSLEER. The V end was cut by 0 bases, the J end by 5 bases, with 14 bases between.

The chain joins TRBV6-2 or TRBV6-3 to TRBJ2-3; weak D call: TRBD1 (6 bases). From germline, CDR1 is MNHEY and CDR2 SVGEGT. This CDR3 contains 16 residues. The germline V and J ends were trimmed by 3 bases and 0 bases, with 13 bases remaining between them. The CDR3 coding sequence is TGTGCCAGCAGTTATCTCCGGACAGTTAGCACAGATACGCAGTATTTT. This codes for CASSYLRTVSTDTQYF.

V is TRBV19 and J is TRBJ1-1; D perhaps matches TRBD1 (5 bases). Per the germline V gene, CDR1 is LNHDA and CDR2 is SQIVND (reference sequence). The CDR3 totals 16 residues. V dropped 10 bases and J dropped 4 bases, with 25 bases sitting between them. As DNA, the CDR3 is TGTGCCACCCAGCTAGGGGACGGACCCTTTGTCACTGAAGCTTTCTTT. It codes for CATQLGDGPFVTEAFF.

CDR3 loop: CASSLTGKGNYEQYF. In DNA, the CDR3 is TGCGCCAGCAGCTTAACAGGGAAGGGGAACTACGAGCAGTACTTC. The chain combines TRBV5-1 with TRBJ2-7; the D gene is possibly TRBD1 (6 bases). The CDR3 sequence is 15 residues long. Trimming removed 2 bases at V and 3 bases at J, with 15 bases between. The V gene's germline CDR1 is SGHRS and CDR2 YFSETQ. Full variable domain (rest looked up from reference TRBV5-1 and TRBJ2-7): KAGVTQTPRYLIKTRGQQVTLSCSPISGHRSVSWYQQTPGQGLQFLFEYFSETQRNKGNFPGRFSGRQFSNSRSEMNVSTLELGDSALYLCASSLTGKGNYEQYFGPGTRLTVT.

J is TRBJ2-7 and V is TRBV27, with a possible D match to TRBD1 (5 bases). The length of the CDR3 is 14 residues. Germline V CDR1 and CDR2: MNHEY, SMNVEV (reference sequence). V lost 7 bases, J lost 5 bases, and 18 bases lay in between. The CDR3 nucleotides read TGTGCCAGCAAAACGACTGGGGCTGGGGACGAGCAGTACTTC. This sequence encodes CASKTTGAGDEQYF.

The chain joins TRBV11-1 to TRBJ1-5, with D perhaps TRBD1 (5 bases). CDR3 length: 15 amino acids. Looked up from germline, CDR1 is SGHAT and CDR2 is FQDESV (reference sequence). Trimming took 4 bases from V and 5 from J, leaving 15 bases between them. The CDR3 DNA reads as TGTGCCAGCAGCTCCGGACAAGGGGCAGATCAGCCCCAGCATTTT. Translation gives CASSSGQGADQPQHF.

The CDR3 reads CASSCCGRDGNQPQHF. In DNA, the CDR3 is TGTGCCAGCAGCTGTTGCGGCCGGGACGGAAATCAGCCCCAGCATTTT. This sequence joins TRBV5-5 and TRBJ1-5, with D possibly TRBD1 on 5 matching bases. Trimming removed 3 bases at V and 4 bases at J, with 17 bases between. The length of the CDR3 is 16 residues. Germline CDR1 SGHKS, CDR2 YYEKEE (reference sequence). Combining the CDR3 with reference TRBV5-5 and TRBJ1-5 gives the whole variable domain DAGVTQSPTHLIKTRGQQVTLRCSPISGHKSVSWYQQVLGQGPQFIFQYYEKEERGRGNFPDRFSARQFPNYSSELNVNALLLGDSALYLCASSCCGRDGNQPQHFGDGTRLSIL.

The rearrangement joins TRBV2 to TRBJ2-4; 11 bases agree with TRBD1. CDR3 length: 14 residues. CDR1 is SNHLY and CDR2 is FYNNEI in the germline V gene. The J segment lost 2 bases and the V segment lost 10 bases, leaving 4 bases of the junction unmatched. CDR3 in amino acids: CANRDRGSKNIQYF. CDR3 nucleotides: TGTGCCAACCGGGACAGGGGGTCCAAAAACATTCAGTACTTC.

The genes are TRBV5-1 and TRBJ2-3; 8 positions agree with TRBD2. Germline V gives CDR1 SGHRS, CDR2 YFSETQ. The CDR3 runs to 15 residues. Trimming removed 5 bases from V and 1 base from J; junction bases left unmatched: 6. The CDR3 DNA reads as TGCGCCAGCAGTCTAGCGGGTGGTGGCACAGATACGCAGTATTTT. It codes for CASSLAGGGTDTQYF.